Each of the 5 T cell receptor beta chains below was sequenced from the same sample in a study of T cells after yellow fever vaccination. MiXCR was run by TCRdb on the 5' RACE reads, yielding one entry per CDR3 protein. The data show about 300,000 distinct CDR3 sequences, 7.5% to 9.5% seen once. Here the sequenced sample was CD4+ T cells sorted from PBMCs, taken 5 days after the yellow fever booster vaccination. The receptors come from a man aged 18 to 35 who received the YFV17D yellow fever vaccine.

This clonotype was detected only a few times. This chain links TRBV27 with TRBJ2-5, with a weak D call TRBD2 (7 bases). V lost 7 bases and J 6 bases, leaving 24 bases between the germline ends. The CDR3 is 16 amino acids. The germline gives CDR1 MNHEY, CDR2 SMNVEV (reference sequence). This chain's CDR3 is CASTSLLGGGGQTQYF. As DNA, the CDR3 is TGTGCCAGCACCTCACTCTTGGGGGGGGGCGGTCAGACCCAGTACTTC.

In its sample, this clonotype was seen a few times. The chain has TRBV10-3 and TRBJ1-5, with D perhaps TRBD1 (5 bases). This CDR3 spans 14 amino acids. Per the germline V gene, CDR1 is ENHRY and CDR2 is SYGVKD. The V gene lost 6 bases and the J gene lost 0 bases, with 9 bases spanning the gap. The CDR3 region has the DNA TGTGCCATCAGCAGGGCGAGTAGCAATCAGCCCCAGCATTTT. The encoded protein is CAISRASSNQPQHF.

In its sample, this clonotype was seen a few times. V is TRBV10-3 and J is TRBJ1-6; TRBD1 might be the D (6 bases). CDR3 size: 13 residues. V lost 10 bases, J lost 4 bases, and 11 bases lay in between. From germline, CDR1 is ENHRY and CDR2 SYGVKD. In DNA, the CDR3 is TGTGCCACGCGGGGGGCTTATAATTCACCCCTCCACTTT. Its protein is CATRGAYNSPLHF.

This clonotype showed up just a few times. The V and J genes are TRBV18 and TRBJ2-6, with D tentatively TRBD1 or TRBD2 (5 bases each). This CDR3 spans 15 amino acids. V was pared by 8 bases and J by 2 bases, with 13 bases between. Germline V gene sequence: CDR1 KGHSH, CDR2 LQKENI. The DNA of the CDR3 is TGTGCCAGCCGGATTAGAGGGGCTGGGGCCAACGTCCTGACTTTC. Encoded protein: CASRIRGAGANVLTF. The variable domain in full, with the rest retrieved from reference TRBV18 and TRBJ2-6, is NAGVMQNPRHLVRRRGQEARLRCSPMKGHSHVYWYRQLPEEGLKFMVYLQKENIIDESGMPKERFSAEFPKEGPSILRIQQVVRGDSAAYFCASRIRGAGANVLTFGAGSRLTVL.

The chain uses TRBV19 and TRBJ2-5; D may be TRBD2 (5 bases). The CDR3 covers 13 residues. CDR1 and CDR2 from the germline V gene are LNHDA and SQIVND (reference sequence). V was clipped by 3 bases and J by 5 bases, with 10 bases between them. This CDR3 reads CASSMHPGETQYF. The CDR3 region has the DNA TGTGCCAGTAGTATGCACCCGGGGGAGACCCAGTACTTC. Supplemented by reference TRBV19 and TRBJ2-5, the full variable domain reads DGGITQSPKYLFRKEGQNVTLSCEQNLNHDAMYWYRQDPGQGLRLIYYSQIVNDFQKGDIAEGYSVSREKKESFPLTVTSAQKNPTAFYLCASSMHPGETQYFGPGTRLLVL.